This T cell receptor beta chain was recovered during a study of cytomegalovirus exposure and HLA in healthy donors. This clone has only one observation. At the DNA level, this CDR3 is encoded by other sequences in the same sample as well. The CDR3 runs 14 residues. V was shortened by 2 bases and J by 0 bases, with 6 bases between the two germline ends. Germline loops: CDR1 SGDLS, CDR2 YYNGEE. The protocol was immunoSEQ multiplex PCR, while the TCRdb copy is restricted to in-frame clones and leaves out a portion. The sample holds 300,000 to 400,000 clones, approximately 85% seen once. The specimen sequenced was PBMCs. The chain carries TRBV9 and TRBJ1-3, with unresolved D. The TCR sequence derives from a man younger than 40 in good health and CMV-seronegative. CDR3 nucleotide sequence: TGTGCCAGCAGCGTGTCGTCCTCTGGAAACACCATATATTTT. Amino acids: CASSVSSSGNTIYF.